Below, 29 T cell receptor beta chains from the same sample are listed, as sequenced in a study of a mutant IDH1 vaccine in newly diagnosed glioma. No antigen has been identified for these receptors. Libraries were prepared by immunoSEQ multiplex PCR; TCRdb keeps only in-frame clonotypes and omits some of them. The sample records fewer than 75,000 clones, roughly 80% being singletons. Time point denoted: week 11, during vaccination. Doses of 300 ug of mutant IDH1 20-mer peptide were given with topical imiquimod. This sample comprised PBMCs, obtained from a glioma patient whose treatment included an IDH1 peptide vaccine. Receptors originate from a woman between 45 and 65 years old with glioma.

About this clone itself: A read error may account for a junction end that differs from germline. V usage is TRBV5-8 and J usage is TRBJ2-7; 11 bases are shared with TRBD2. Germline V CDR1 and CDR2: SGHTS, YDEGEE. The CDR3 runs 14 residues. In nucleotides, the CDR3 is TGTGCCAGCACCTTGGGACTAGCGGTTTACGAGCAGTACTTC. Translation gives CASTLGLAVYEQYF.

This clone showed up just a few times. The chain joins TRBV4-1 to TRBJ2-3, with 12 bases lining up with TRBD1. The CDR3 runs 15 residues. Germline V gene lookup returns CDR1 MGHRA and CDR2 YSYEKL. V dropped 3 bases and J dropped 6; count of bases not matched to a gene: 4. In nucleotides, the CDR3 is TGCGCCAGCAGCCATCCGGGACAGGGGGCTGATACGCAGTATTTT. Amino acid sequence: CASSHPGQGADTQYF.

CDR3 bases: TGTGCCAGCAGTGACTCACAGGGCACAGATACGCAGTATTTT. Protein sequence: CASSDSQGTDTQYF. The chain combines TRBV6-4 with TRBJ2-3, with TRBD1 as a possible D gene (5 bases). Germline CDR1 is MRHNA and CDR2 is SNTAGT. V shed 0 bases and J shed 1 base, with 5 bases lying between them. The CDR3 contains 14 residues.

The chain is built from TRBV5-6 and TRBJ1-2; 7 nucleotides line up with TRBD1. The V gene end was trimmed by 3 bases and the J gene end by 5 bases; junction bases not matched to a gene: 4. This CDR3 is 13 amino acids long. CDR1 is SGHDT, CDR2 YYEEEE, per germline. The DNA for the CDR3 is TGTGCCAGCAGCTCCGGGACAGAGTATGGCTACACCTTC. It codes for CASSSGTEYGYTF. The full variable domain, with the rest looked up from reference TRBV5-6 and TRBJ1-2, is DAGVTQSPTHLIKTRGQQVTLRCSPKSGHDTVSWYQQALGQGPQFIFQYYEEEERQRGNFPDRFSGHQFPNYSSELNVNALLLGDSALYLCASSSGTEYGYTFGSGTRLTVV.

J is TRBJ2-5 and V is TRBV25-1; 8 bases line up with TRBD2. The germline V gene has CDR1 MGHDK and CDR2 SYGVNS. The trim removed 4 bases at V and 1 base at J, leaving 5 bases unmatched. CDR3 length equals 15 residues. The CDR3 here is CASSGKRGGQETQYF. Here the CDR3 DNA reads TGTGCCAGCAGTGGCAAACGGGGGGGCCAAGAGACCCAGTACTTC.

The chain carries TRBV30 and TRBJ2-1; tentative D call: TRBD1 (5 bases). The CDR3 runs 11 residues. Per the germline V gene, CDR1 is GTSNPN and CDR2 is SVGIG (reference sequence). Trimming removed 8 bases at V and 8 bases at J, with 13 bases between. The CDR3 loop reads CAVLQGYEQFF. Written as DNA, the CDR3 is TGTGCCGTCTTGCAGGGCTATGAGCAGTTCTTC.

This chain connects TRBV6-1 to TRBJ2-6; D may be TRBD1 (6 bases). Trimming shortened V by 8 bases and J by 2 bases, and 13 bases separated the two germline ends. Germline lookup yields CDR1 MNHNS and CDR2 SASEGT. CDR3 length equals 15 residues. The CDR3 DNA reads TGTGCCAGCGGAACCCAGGGGACTGGGGCCAACGTCCTGACTTTC. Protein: CASGTQGTGANVLTF.

The chain's CDR3 is CAGGQSRYYEQYF. Here the CDR3 DNA reads TGTGCCGGGGGACAGTCCAGATACTACGAGCAGTACTTC. This chain connects TRBV6-1 to TRBJ2-7, with 7 bases fitting TRBD1. Trimming cost V 11 bases and J 3 bases; bases outside gene matches: 10. This CDR3 is built from 13 residues. CDR1 and CDR2 (germline): MNHNS, SASEGT.

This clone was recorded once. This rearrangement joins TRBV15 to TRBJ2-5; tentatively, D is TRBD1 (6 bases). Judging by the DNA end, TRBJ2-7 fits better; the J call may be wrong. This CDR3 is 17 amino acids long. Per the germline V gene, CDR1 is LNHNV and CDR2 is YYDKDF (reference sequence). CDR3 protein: CATSREYLGTLTYEQYF. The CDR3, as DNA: TGTGCCACCAGCAGAGAGTACCTCGGGACACTGACCTACGAGCAGTACTTC.

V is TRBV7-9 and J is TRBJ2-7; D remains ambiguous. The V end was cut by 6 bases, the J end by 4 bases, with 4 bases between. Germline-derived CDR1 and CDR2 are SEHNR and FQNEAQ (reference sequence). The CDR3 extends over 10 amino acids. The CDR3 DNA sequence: TGTGCCAGCAGTTCGTACGAGCAGTACTTC. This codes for CASSSYEQYF.

CDR3 in DNA: TGTGCCAGCAGCCTAGGGACCTTGAACACTGAAGCTTTCTTT. Translation gives CASSLGTLNTEAFF. The chain combines TRBV9 with TRBJ1-1, with a tentative D call TRBD1 (5 bases). This CDR3 has 14 residues. The germline V gene encodes CDR1 SGDLS and CDR2 YYNGEE. V dropped 4 bases and J dropped 0 bases, with 10 bases sitting between them.

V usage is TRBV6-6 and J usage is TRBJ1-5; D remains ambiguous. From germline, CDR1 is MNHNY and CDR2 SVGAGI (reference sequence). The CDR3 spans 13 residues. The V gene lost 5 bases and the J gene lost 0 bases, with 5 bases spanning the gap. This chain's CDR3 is CASSPYSNQPQHF. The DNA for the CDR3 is TGTGCCAGCAGTCCATATAGCAATCAGCCCCAGCATTTT.

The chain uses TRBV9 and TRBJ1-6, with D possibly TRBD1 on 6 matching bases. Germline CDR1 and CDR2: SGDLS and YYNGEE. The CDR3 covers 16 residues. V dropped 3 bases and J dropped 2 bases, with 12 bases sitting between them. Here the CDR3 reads CASSDATGPYNSPLHF. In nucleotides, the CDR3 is TGTGCCAGCAGCGATGCGACAGGTCCCTATAATTCACCCCTCCACTTT.

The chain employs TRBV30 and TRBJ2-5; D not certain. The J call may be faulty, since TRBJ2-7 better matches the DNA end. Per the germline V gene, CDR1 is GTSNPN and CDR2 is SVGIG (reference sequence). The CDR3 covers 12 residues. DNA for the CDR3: TGTGCCTCATCTCGCAGTTCCTACGAGCAGTACTTC. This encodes CASSRSSYEQYF.

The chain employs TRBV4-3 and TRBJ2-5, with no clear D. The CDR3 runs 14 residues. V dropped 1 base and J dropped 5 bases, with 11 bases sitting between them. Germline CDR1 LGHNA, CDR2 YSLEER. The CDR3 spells CASSQGRVEETQYF. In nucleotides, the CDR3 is TGCGCCAGCAGCCAAGGTCGGGTTGAGGAGACCCAGTACTTC.

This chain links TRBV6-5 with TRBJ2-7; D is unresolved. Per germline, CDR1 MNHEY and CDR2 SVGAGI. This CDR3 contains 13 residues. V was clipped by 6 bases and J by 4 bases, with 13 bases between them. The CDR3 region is CASSMGFRYEQYF. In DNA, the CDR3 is TGTGCCAGCAGCATGGGATTTCGATACGAGCAGTACTTC.

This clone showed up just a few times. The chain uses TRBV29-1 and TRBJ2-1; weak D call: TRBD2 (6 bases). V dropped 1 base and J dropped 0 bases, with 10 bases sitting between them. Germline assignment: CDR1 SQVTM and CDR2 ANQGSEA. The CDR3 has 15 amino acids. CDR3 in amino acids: CSVEGTGVSYNEQFF. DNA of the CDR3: TGCAGCGTTGAAGGTACGGGGGTCTCCTACAATGAGCAGTTCTTC.

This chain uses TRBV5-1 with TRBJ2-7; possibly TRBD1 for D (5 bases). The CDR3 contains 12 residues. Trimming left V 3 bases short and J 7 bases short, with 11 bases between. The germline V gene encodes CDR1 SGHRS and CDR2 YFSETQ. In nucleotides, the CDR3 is TGCGCCAGCAGCTCAGGGTTAGGGGAGCAGTACTTC. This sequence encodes CASSSGLGEQYF.

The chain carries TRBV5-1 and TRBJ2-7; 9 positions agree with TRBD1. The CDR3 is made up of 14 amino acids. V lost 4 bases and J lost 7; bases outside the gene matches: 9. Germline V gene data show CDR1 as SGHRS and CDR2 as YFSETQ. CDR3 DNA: TGCGCCAGCAGCCCCGCACAGGGGGCCCGGGAGCAGTACTTC. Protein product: CASSPAQGAREQYF.

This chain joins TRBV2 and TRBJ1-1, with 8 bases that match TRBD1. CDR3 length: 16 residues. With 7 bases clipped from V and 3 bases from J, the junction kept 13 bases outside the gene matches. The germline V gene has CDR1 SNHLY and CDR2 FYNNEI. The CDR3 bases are TGTGCCAGCACCCTCTACCCCGGGACAGGCGACACTGAAGCTTTCTTT. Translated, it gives CASTLYPGTGDTEAFF.

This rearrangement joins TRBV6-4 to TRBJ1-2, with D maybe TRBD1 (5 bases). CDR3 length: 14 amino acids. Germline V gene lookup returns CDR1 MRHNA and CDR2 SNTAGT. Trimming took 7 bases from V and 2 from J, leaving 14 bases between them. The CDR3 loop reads CASTPTGGNYGYTF. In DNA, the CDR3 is TGTGCCAGCACTCCAACGGGGGGAAACTATGGCTACACCTTC.

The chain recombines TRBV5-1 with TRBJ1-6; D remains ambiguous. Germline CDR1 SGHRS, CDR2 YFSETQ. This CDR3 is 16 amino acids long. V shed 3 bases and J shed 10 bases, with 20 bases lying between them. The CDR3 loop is CASSSGQRAMGSPLHF. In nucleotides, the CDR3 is TGCGCCAGCAGCTCCGGCCAAAGGGCTATGGGATCACCCCTCCACTTT.

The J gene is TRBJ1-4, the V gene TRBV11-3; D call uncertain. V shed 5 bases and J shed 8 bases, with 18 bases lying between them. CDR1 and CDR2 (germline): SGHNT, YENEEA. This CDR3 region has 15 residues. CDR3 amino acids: CASSLTGLVGEKLFF. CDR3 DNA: TGTGCCAGCAGCCTCACCGGGCTGGTTGGAGAAAAACTGTTTTTT.

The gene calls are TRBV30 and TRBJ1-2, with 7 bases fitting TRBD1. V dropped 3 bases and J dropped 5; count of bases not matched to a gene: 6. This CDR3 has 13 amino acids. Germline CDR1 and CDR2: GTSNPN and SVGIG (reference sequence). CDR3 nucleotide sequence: TGTGCCTGGAGGAATTCAGGGGGGTATGGCTACACCTTC. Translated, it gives CAWRNSGGYGYTF.

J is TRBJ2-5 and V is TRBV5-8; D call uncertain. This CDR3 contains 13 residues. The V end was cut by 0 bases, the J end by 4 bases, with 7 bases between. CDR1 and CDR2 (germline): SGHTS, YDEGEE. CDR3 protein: CASSLGQRETQYF. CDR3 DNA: TGTGCCAGCAGCTTGGGCCAGAGAGAGACCCAGTACTTC.

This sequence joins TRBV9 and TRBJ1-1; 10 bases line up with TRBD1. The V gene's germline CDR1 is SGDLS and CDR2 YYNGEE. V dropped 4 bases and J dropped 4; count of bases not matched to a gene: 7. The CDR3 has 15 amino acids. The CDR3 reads CASSPRQGATTEAFF. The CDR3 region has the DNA TGTGCCAGCAGCCCGAGACAGGGGGCGACCACTGAAGCTTTCTTT.

The CDR3 DNA follows: TGTGCCAGCAGGGCGACAGGGACAGATACGCAGTATTTT. This translates into CASRATGTDTQYF. This chain joins TRBV9 and TRBJ2-3; 7 bases are a match to TRBD1. V lost 5 bases and J lost 3; bases outside the gene matches: 3. CDR3 length equals 13 residues. Per the germline V gene, CDR1 is SGDLS and CDR2 is YYNGEE.

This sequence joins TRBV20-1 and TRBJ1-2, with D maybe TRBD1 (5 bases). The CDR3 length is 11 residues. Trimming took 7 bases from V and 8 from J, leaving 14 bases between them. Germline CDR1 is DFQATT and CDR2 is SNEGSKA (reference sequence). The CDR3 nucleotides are TGCAGTGTGGGGGGAGTCCGCGGCTACACCTTC. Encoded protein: CSVGGVRGYTF.

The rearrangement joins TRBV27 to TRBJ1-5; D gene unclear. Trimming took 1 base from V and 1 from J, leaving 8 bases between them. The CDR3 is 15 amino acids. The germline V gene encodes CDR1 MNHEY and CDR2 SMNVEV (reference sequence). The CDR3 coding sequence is TGTGCCAGCAGTTTATACGGGGTGAGCAATCAGCCCCAGCATTTT. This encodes CASSLYGVSNQPQHF.